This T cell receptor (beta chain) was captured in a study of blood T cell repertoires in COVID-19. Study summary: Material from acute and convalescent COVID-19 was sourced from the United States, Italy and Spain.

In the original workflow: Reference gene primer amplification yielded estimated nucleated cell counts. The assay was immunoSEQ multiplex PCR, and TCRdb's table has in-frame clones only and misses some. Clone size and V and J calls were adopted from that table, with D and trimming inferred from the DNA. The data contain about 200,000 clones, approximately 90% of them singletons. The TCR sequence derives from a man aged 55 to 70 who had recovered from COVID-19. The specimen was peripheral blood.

CDR3 DNA: TGTGCCAGCTCACCACTCGGGACTCAGAACACCGGGGAGCTGTTTTTT. Translation gives CASSPLGTQNTGELFF. The chain uses TRBV18 and TRBJ2-2, with a tentative D call TRBD2 (6 bases). Germline V gene data show CDR1 as KGHSH and CDR2 as LQKENI. The CDR3 covers 16 residues. Trimming removed 1 base at V and 1 base at J, with 10 bases between.